This entry concerns a single TCR beta chain. The data belong to a study of beta chain features in type 1 diabetes. The V end was cut by 0 bases, the J end by 11 bases, with 11 bases between. Germline CDR1 is MNHEY and CDR2 is SVGAGI. The CDR3 extends over 13 amino acids. Reverse transcription of all isolated RNA meant that expressed TCRB transcripts were sequenced. Here immunoSEQ multiplex PCR was the method, and the copy in TCRdb shows in-frame clones only, minus some. The sample lists roughly 300,000 clones; approximately 15% were seen once. The rearrangement uses TRBV6-5 and TRBJ2-1; D perhaps matches TRBD2 (7 bases). This sequence was found in a man aged 30-40 years in good health. Sequenced: central memory CD4+ T cells from blood. CDR3 sequence: CASSYSGGGKQFF. In nucleotides, the CDR3 is TGTGCCAGCAGTTACTCGGGAGGGGGAAAGCAGTTCTTC.